These T cell receptor beta chains were read from a single sample in a study of shared clonotypes between healthy human individuals. TCRdb's copy holds only in-frame clones and misses some; the assay was immunoSEQ multiplex PCR. The data contain 1.5 million to 2.5 million clones, roughly 94% of them singletons. Sequencing was done on a sample of naive CD8+ T cells sorted from blood. These receptors originate from a young man in good health. CDR3s include the opening cysteine and the closing phenylalanine or tryptophan. D genes are given only for firm matches. A row's size may be missing; if present it is once, few, many or a size class.

v_gene	len	d_gene	j_gene	abundance	CDR3aa	CDR3nt
TRBV28	15	TRBD1	TRBJ1-5	.	CASSSGQAGNQPQHF	TGTGCCAGCAGTTCCGGACAGGCCGGGAATCAGCCCCAGCATTTT
TRBV27	12	.	TRBJ2-7	.	CASSPPRGEQYF	TGTGCCAGCAGTCCCCCCCGAGGGGAGCAGTACTTC
TRBV28	14	.	TRBJ2-7	.	CASGKWGPAYEQYF	TGTGCCAGCGGGAAGTGGGGCCCAGCCTACGAGCAGTACTTC
TRBV6-5	14	TRBD1	TRBJ1-2	once	CASSYSEGADGYTF	TGTGCCAGCAGTTACTCAGAGGGGGCGGATGGCTACACCTTC
TRBV11-2	15	TRBD2	TRBJ2-1	.	CASSLVGGGANEQFF	TGTGCCAGCAGCTTAGTCGGCGGGGGGGCCAATGAGCAGTTCTTC
TRBV10-2	13	TRBD1	TRBJ2-7	.	CASSSGQSYEQYF	TGCGCCAGCAGTTCGGGACAGTCCTACGAGCAGTACTTC
TRBV7-3	17	TRBD2	TRBJ2-3	.	CASSPGTSGGPTDTQYF	TGTGCCAGCAGCCCGGGGACTAGCGGGGGCCCCACAGATACGCAGTATTTT
TRBV27	14	TRBD1	TRBJ1-4	.	CASSTGQGNEKLFF	TGTGCCAGCAGTACGGGACAGGGTAATGAAAAACTGTTTTTT
TRBV15	14	TRBD2	TRBJ2-7	.	CATSNPGGGREQYF	TGTGCCACCAGCAACCCCGGGGGGGGAAGGGAGCAGTACTTC
TRBV7-9	13	TRBD1	TRBJ2-1	.	CASSTTGRNEQFF	TGTGCCAGCAGCACGACAGGGCGCAATGAGCAGTTCTTC
TRBV9	16	.	TRBJ2-7	.	CASSLPMRGSSYEQYF	TGTGCCAGCAGCCTGCCCATGAGGGGTTCCTCCTACGAGCAGTACTTC
TRBV19	15	TRBD1	TRBJ1-2	few	CASSIDLDRPYGYTF	TGTGCCAGTAGTATAGATCTGGACAGGCCCTATGGCTACACCTTC
TRBV4-3	16	.	TRBJ2-3	.	CASSQGTLTSTDTQYF	TGCGCCAGCAGCCAAGGGACCTTGACTAGCACAGATACGCAGTATTTT
TRBV27	14	TRBD1	TRBJ1-1	.	CASSSLTGGTEAFF	TGTGCCAGCAGTTCCCTGACAGGGGGCACTGAAGCTTTCTTT
TRBV7-9	14	TRBD1	TRBJ2-5	.	CASSPRTGQETQYF	TGTGCCAGCAGCCCCAGGACAGGGCAAGAGACCCAGTACTTC
TRBV11-2	12	.	TRBJ2-7	.	CASSIDSYEQYF	TGTGCCAGCAGCATCGACAGCTACGAGCAGTACTTC
TRBV9	15	.	TRBJ2-2	.	CASSAGGEDTGELFF	TGTGCCAGCAGCGCCGGAGGGGAGGACACCGGGGAGCTGTTTTTT
TRBV9	14	.	TRBJ1-3	.	CASSDRHDGNTIYF	TGTGCCAGCAGCGATCGACACGATGGAAACACCATATATTTT
TRBV6-1	15	.	TRBJ1-4	.	CASKRQVPTNEKLFF	TGTGCCAGCAAGAGACAGGTCCCAACTAATGAAAAACTGTTTTTT
TRBV21-1	14	.	TRBJ1-2	.	CASAKNRGDYGYTF	TGTGCCAGCGCCAAGAACAGGGGCGACTATGGCTACACCTTC
TRBV6-1	11	.	TRBJ1-6	.	CASTVGPPLHF	TGTGCCAGCACGGTAGGTCCACCCCTCCACTTT
TRBV28	19	.	TRBJ1-1	.	CASRSEPRQDTLQNTEAFF	TGTGCCTCCAGATCCGAACCCAGGCAGGACACCTTACAGAACACTGAAGCTTTCTTT
TRBV10-2	16	.	TRBJ1-2	.	CASTDLPGPRNYGYTF	TGCGCCAGCACCGACCTTCCGGGGCCCCGTAACTATGGCTACACCTTC
TRBV6-5	13	.	TRBJ2-5	.	CASSYGQTETQYF	TGTGCCAGCAGTTACGGGCAGACAGAGACCCAGTACTTC
TRBV30	15	.	TRBJ2-7	.	CAWSVPRGITYEQYF	TGTGCCTGGAGTGTGCCCCGCGGAATAACCTACGAGCAGTACTTC
TRBV11-2	13	.	TRBJ2-7	.	CASSLGAGYEQYF	TGTGCCAGCAGCCTCGGAGCAGGATACGAGCAGTACTTC
TRBV6-5	13	.	TRBJ1-4	.	CASSYEGIEKLFF	TGTGCCAGCAGTTACGAGGGGATTGAAAAACTGTTTTTT
TRBV19	15	TRBD2	TRBJ2-7	.	CASSPGTSVTYEQYF	TGTGCCAGTAGTCCAGGGACTAGCGTAACCTACGAGCAGTACTTC
TRBV30	12	.	TRBJ1-6	.	CAWTLGLLPLHF	TGTGCCTGGACCCTCGGACTTCTACCCCTCCACTTT
TRBV2	12	.	TRBJ2-3	.	CASRTQGDTQYF	TGTGCCAGCAGGACCCAAGGGGATACGCAGTATTTT
TRBV14	16	TRBD2	TRBJ2-3	.	CASSQPSGADTDTQYF	TGTGCCAGCAGCCAACCTAGCGGGGCCGACACAGATACGCAGTATTTT